This TCR beta chain was recorded in a study of shared clonotypes between healthy human individuals. The study's findings and limits: Several donors held around 5% of naive CD4 clonotypes in common. Investigators collected only blood, and repertoires in tissues likely differ. A small donor pool kept down the genetic and exposure-history diversity that was represented.

Of note for this clone: Its antigen remains unknown. Other nucleotide sequences from this sample produce the same CDR3.

Data came from immunoSEQ multiplex PCR; TCRdb stores just in-frame clones and leaves some out. Of approximately 2,300,000 clones listed, around 93% are singletons. This CDR3 is built from 13 residues. Germline CDR1 and CDR2: MNHEY and SMNVEV (reference sequence). V lost 3 bases, J lost 0 bases, and 3 bases lay in between. The investigators split CD4+ cells into a CD45RA+ naive subset and a CD45RA-negative memory subset. The sequenced material came from naive CD4+ T cells from PBMCs. The subset here: CD45RA+ positively selected. The clonotype was recovered from a man younger than 35 in good health. Some clones in this sample may be carry-over from other donors' samples. V gene TRBV27 combines with J gene TRBJ1-5; D gene ambiguous. Here the CDR3 reads CASSFRSNQPQHF. The CDR3 nucleotides read TGTGCCAGCAGTTTCCGTAGCAATCAGCCCCAGCATTTT.